The 27 T cell receptor beta chains reported below all come from one sample, sequenced in a study of siplizumab effects on memory and regulatory T cells. Repertoires were generated with immunoSEQ multiplex PCR, while TCRdb's copy carries only in-frame clones and drops some. Of approximately 94,000 clones in the sample, approximately 94% were seen once. Material: non-Treg CD4+ T cells sorted from blood. The origin of the receptors is a human donor in good health.

The J gene is TRBJ2-4, the V gene TRBV4-1, with 9 bases fitting TRBD1. CDR3 size: 19 residues. V was pared by 1 base and J by 3 bases, with 13 bases of the junction left unmatched. CDR1 and CDR2 from the germline V gene are MGHRA and YSYEKL. This CDR3 is CASSQAYQDSTGGKNIQYF. For the CDR3, the DNA is TGCGCCAGCAGCCAAGCATATCAGGATTCGACAGGGGGCAAAAACATTCAGTACTTC.

The chain combines TRBV7-9 with TRBJ2-3, with TRBD2 matching 10 bases. The germline V gene encodes CDR1 SEHNR and CDR2 FQNEAQ (reference sequence). With V trimmed by 6 bases and J by 4 bases, 13 bases remained unmatched. CDR3 size: 17 residues. This chain's CDR3 is CASRRLAGEGGADTQYF. CDR3 in DNA: TGTGCCAGCAGAAGGCTAGCGGGAGAAGGTGGGGCAGATACGCAGTATTTT.

J is TRBJ1-3 and V is TRBV19; 9 bases align to TRBD1. J was trimmed by 7 bases and V by 9 bases; bases with no gene match: 13. This CDR3 has 15 amino acids. CDR1 is LNHDA and CDR2 is SQIVND in the germline V gene (reference sequence). CDR3 DNA: TGTGCCAGCGAACCGGGACAGGGAATTTGGAACACCATATATTTT. Protein sequence: CASEPGQGIWNTIYF.

The genes are TRBV10-2 and TRBJ1-1; D might be TRBD1 (6 bases). The length of the CDR3 is 13 residues. V dropped 9 bases and J dropped 3 bases, with 14 bases sitting between them. From germline, CDR1 is WSHSY and CDR2 SAAADI. The CDR3 coding sequence is TGCGCCAGTAGGGGGGCGGTGGACACTGAAGCTTTCTTT. Translated: CASRGAVDTEAFF.

V gene TRBV5-4 combines with J gene TRBJ2-3; no reliable D call. Trimming pared 0 bases from V and 3 bases from J, leaving 5 bases between. Germline assignment: CDR1 SGHNT and CDR2 YYREEE (reference sequence). CDR3 size: 13 residues. The CDR3 loop is CASSLEVTDTQYF. CDR3 DNA: TGTGCCAGCAGCTTGGAGGTGACAGATACGCAGTATTTT.

The genes are TRBV19 and TRBJ1-6; D call uncertain. This CDR3 has 16 amino acids. V was clipped by 6 bases and J by 0 bases, with 12 bases between them. Germline lookup yields CDR1 LNHDA and CDR2 SQIVND (reference sequence). The CDR3 nucleotides are TGTGCCAGTAGCGGACTGAAGAGCTCCTATAATTCACCCCTCCACTTT. Translated: CASSGLKSSYNSPLHF.

The chain is built from TRBV29-1 and TRBJ1-2, with a possible D match to TRBD1 (6 bases). The V end lost 6 bases, the J end lost 0 bases, and 17 bases lay between the germline ends. Germline lookup yields CDR1 SQVTM and CDR2 ANQGSEA. The CDR3 is 15 amino acids. CDR3 sequence: CSVSITGFSNYGYTF. Written as DNA, the CDR3 is TGCAGCGTCTCTATAACAGGGTTCTCTAACTATGGCTACACCTTC.

V and J are TRBV7-8 and TRBJ1-5; 10 bases map to TRBD1. The CDR3 has 17 amino acids. The junction had 13 bases not matched to a gene; V was cut back by 5 bases and J by 6 bases. Per the germline V gene, CDR1 is SGHVS and CDR2 is FQNEAQ. The CDR3: CASSQLPGQGRSQPQHF. DNA for the CDR3: TGTGCCAGCAGCCAACTGCCGGGACAGGGGAGAAGTCAGCCCCAGCATTTT.

V and J are TRBV5-4 and TRBJ2-5; 8 bases agree with TRBD2. The CDR3 contains 15 residues. V shed 0 bases and J 1 base; nucleotides not matched to a gene: 2. Looked up from germline, CDR1 is SGHNT and CDR2 is YYREEE (reference sequence). The CDR3: CASSLVLAGQETQYF. The DNA for the CDR3 is TGTGCCAGCAGCTTGGTCCTAGCGGGCCAAGAGACCCAGTACTTC.

The V call is TRBV11-2, the J call TRBJ2-7; 7 nucleotides align to TRBD1. This CDR3 comprises 14 residues. Per germline, CDR1 SGHAT and CDR2 FQNNGV. V was clipped by 5 bases and J by 2 bases; unmatched bases: 6. The CDR3 loop reads CASSIGTAPYEQYF. The DNA for the CDR3 is TGTGCCAGCAGCATTGGGACAGCCCCCTACGAGCAGTACTTC.

The V and J genes are TRBV15 and TRBJ2-1; D unclear. Trimming left V 5 bases short and J 5 bases short, with 19 bases between. The germline V gene encodes CDR1 LNHNV and CDR2 YYDKDF (reference sequence). The CDR3 is 16 residues long. The chain's CDR3 is CATSSPEGRYNNEQFF. DNA of the CDR3: TGTGCCACCAGCTCCCCGGAAGGACGTTATAACAATGAGCAGTTCTTC.

The V call is TRBV6-5, the J call TRBJ1-6, with D unresolved. CDR3 length: 14 amino acids. V lost 5 bases to trimming and J lost 4 bases, with 9 bases between them. Germline V gene lookup returns CDR1 MNHEY and CDR2 SVGAGI. The DNA for the CDR3 is TGTGCCAGCAGTAGGGAGGCTTATAATTCACCCCTCCACTTT. Translating gives CASSREAYNSPLHF.

The table lists this clone with a count of one. The V gene is TRBV5-1, the J gene TRBJ2-3, with TRBD2 matching 11 bases. This CDR3 spans 15 amino acids. Germline loops: CDR1 SGHRS, CDR2 YFSETQ. V dropped 2 bases and J dropped 5; count of bases not matched to a gene: 4. CDR3: CASSFKTSGKDTQYF. In nucleotides, the CDR3 is TGCGCCAGCAGCTTTAAGACTAGCGGGAAAGATACGCAGTATTTT.

The rearrangement links TRBV9 to TRBJ2-1; D gene ambiguous. Germline CDR1 and CDR2: SGDLS and YYNGEE. This CDR3 is built from 11 residues. V was trimmed by 3 bases and J by 6 bases, leaving 4 bases between them. The CDR3 loop is CASSASNEQFF. In DNA form, the CDR3 reads TGTGCCAGCAGCGCTAGCAATGAGCAGTTCTTC.

The chain has TRBV11-3 and TRBJ1-3, with TRBD1 matching over 7 bases. This CDR3 contains 13 residues. Germline V gene lookup returns CDR1 SGHNT and CDR2 YENEEA. The junction had 4 bases not matched to a gene; V was cut back by 7 bases and J by 4 bases. The CDR3 nucleotides read TGTGCCAGCAAGGGGGCTGACGGAAACACCATATATTTT. Amino acids: CASKGADGNTIYF.

V usage is TRBV2 and J usage is TRBJ2-3, with D maybe TRBD2 (6 bases). There are 15 residues in the CDR3. Trimming cost V 6 bases and J 1 base, with 14 bases left between them. Germline values: CDR1 SNHLY, CDR2 FYNNEI. CDR3: CASSRLVGGTDTQYF. In DNA, the CDR3 is TGTGCCAGCAGCCGACTAGTCGGCGGCACAGATACGCAGTATTTT.

This clone was seen just once. The chain combines TRBV6-1 with TRBJ1-1; D is perhaps TRBD1 (5 bases). The CDR3 runs 13 residues. CDR1 MNHNS and CDR2 SASEGT come from the germline V gene. V was trimmed by 6 bases and J by 1 base, leaving 9 bases between them. The CDR3 sequence is CASRGGGNTEAFF. The CDR3, as DNA: TGTGCCAGCAGGGGGGGTGGGAACACTGAAGCTTTCTTT.

CDR3: CSARAGHGYTF. The DNA for the CDR3 is TGCAGTGCCCGGGCAGGGCATGGCTACACCTTC. This chain uses TRBV20-1 with TRBJ1-2, with D possibly TRBD1 on 5 matching bases. This CDR3 region has 11 residues. CDR1 is DFQATT, CDR2 SNEGSKA, per germline (reference sequence). Trimming removed 6 bases at V and 6 bases at J, with 11 bases between.

The gene calls are TRBV19 and TRBJ2-1; 8 nucleotides agree with TRBD2. Germline trimming cut 5 bases from V and 3 bases from J; bases unmatched to any gene: 6. Germline CDR1 is LNHDA and CDR2 is SQIVND (reference sequence). There are 15 residues in the CDR3. CDR3 nucleotide sequence: TGTGCCAGTAGTTCCGGACTAGCTATCTACAATGAGCAGTTCTTC. It codes for CASSSGLAIYNEQFF.

V gene TRBV6-1 combines with J gene TRBJ1-3; TRBD1 matches 7 bases. J was trimmed by 0 bases and V by 3 bases; bases with no gene match: 8. The length of the CDR3 is 17 residues. Germline CDR1 MNHNS, CDR2 SASEGT. CDR3 bases: TGTGCCAGCAGTGATTCCTTCGGGACAGTCTCTGGAAACACCATATATTTT. Protein product: CASSDSFGTVSGNTIYF.

CDR3 nucleotide sequence: TGTGCCAGCAGCTTGAGGGACCACTACAATGAGCAGTTCTTC. This codes for CASSLRDHYNEQFF. This chain links TRBV7-8 with TRBJ2-1, with D perhaps given as TRBD1 or TRBD2 (5 bases each). Germline V gene sequence: CDR1 SGHVS, CDR2 FQNEAQ. The CDR3 consists of 14 residues. The V and J ends lost 3 bases and 3 bases respectively, with 9 bases between them.

V gene TRBV7-8 combines with J gene TRBJ2-7; 8 nucleotides match TRBD2. Germline-derived CDR1 and CDR2 are SGHVS and FQNEAQ. This CDR3 is built from 16 residues. The ends lost 1 base at V and 6 bases at J; junction bases unmatched: 11. CDR3 nucleotides: TGTGCCAGCAGCTTAGATCGGGGACTAGGAAGGGGCGAGCAGTACTTC. The encoded protein is CASSLDRGLGRGEQYF.

The chain combines TRBV7-9 with TRBJ2-7; TRBD2 matches at 8 bases. Losses at the gene ends were 1 base for V and 6 bases for J; bases not matched to a gene: 8. Germline assignment: CDR1 SEHNR and CDR2 FQNEAQ (reference sequence). The CDR3 totals 15 residues. The CDR3 reads CASSLGVGGRFEQYF. In DNA, the CDR3 is TGTGCCAGCAGCTTAGGAGTAGGCGGGAGGTTCGAGCAGTACTTC.

This chain uses TRBV27 with TRBJ2-2; TRBD1 matches at 9 bases. V lost 5 bases to trimming and J lost 4 bases; unmatched junction nucleotides: 5. Germline V gene sequence: CDR1 MNHEY, CDR2 SMNVEV (reference sequence). The CDR3 runs 15 residues. CDR3 region: CASSLGTGTTGELFF. CDR3 DNA: TGTGCCAGCAGTCTAGGGACAGGGACCACCGGGGAGCTGTTTTTT.

This clone was observed a handful of times. This chain links TRBV10-3 with TRBJ2-7; 7 nucleotides match TRBD1. The CDR3 is 13 amino acids. The germline CDR1 and CDR2 sequences are ENHRY and SYGVKD. The V and J ends lost 10 bases and 4 bases, in that order; junction bases with no gene match: 10. The CDR3 here is CATSSRGLYEQYF. Here the CDR3 DNA reads TGTGCCACATCGTCCAGGGGGTTGTACGAGCAGTACTTC.

The V call is TRBV21-1, the J call TRBJ1-4. TRBV21-1 is a pseudogene. The length of the CDR3 is 10 residues. Here the CDR3 DNA reads TGTGCCAGACGGGGTGAAAAACTGTTTTTT. It yields the protein CARRGEKLFF.

The count of this clone is one. The CDR3 protein is CASSTGTTYNEQFF. CDR3 nucleotide sequence: TGTGCCAGCAGCACCGGGACTACCTACAATGAGCAGTTCTTC. The V and J genes are TRBV7-9 and TRBJ2-1, with TRBD2 matching over 7 bases. Germline V lookup: CDR1 SEHNR, CDR2 FQNEAQ (reference sequence). V lost 5 bases and J lost 2; bases outside the gene matches: 3. The CDR3 covers 14 residues.